The 12 T cell receptor beta chains reported below all come from one sample, sequenced in a study of radiotherapy plus CTLA-4 blockade in lung cancer. Using immunoSEQ multiplex PCR, the repertoire was profiled, and TCRdb retains in-frame clones only, with some absent. Of around 130,000 clones listed, 90% are singletons. Sequencing was performed on peripheral blood, taken from a patient treated with radiotherapy plus ipilimumab. These receptors were obtained from a human donor with non-small cell lung cancer that progressed on radiotherapy plus ipilimumab.

The chain is built from TRBV6-5 and TRBJ2-2; D is unresolved. CDR1 and CDR2 from the germline V gene are MNHEY and SVGAGI. This CDR3 is 11 amino acids long. V lost 5 bases and J lost 8, with 6 bases in between. CDR3 protein: CASSRSGELFF. As DNA, the CDR3 is TGTGCCAGCAGTCGATCGGGGGAGCTGTTTTTT.

The rearrangement uses TRBV4-1 and TRBJ2-2; 7 nucleotides match TRBD2. CDR1 MGHRA and CDR2 YSYEKL come from the germline V gene. This CDR3 region has 16 residues. V gave up 7 bases and J gave up 4 bases; unmatched junction bases: 12. The CDR3 bases are TGCGCCAGCAAATTTAGACCGGGGGGAATCACCGGGGAGCTGTTTTTT. Translation gives CASKFRPGGITGELFF.

The V and J genes are TRBV5-1 and TRBJ1-1; D remains unclear. Trimming took 1 base from V and 0 from J, leaving 4 bases between them. CDR3 size: 13 residues. Germline V gene lookup returns CDR1 SGHRS and CDR2 YFSETQ. CDR3 nucleotides: TGCGCCAGCAGCTTGCACCTGAACACTGAAGCTTTCTTT. Residues: CASSLHLNTEAFF.

The chain links TRBV11-2 to TRBJ1-3; no clear D gene. The CDR3 sequence is 15 residues long. CDR1 SGHAT and CDR2 FQNNGV come from the germline V gene. With 0 bases removed from V and 8 bases from J, the gap between germline ends came to 14 bases. This CDR3 reads CASSLDRTPGDTIYF. In DNA, the CDR3 is TGTGCCAGCAGCTTAGATCGGACTCCAGGCGACACCATATATTTT. Looking up the rest from reference TRBV11-2 and TRBJ1-3 gives the full variable domain: EAGVAQSPRYKIIEKRQSVAFWCNPISGHATLYWYQQILGQGPKLLIQFQNNGVVDDSQLPKDRFSAERLKGVDSTLKIQPAKLEDSAVYLCASSLDRTPGDTIYFGEGSWLTVV.

The V and J genes are TRBV27 and TRBJ2-5, with no clear D. V dropped 5 bases and J dropped 0 bases, with 16 bases sitting between them. Germline V gene data show CDR1 as MNHEY and CDR2 as SMNVEV (reference sequence). The CDR3 is 16 residues long. CDR3 sequence: CASSPYISTYQETQYF. The CDR3 coding sequence is TGTGCCAGCAGTCCCTATATCTCGACGTACCAAGAGACCCAGTACTTC.

The chain combines TRBV18 with TRBJ2-5; D is ambiguous. V gave up 3 bases and J gave up 4 bases, with 9 bases separating them. CDR1 is KGHSH and CDR2 is LQKENI in the germline V gene. There are 13 residues in the CDR3. The CDR3 loop reads CASSPALGETQYF. The CDR3 nucleotides are TGTGCCAGCTCACCGGCGCTCGGAGAGACCCAGTACTTC.

The chain uses TRBV5-1 and TRBJ2-5; TRBD2 agrees at 11 bases. From germline, CDR1 is SGHRS and CDR2 YFSETQ. The junction had 6 bases not matched to a gene; V was cut back by 0 bases and J by 5 bases. The CDR3 has 16 residues. CDR3 in amino acids: CASSLAVAGGPETQYF. The CDR3 nucleotides are TGCGCCAGCAGCTTGGCGGTAGCGGGAGGGCCGGAGACCCAGTACTTC.

The V and J genes are TRBV5-1 and TRBJ2-5; D is undetermined. TRBJ2-7 matches the DNA end more closely, so the J call is doubtful. CDR1 is SGHRS and CDR2 is YFSETQ in the germline V gene. This CDR3 region has 14 residues. CDR3 amino acids: CASSSRSNSYEQYF. The DNA of the CDR3 is TGCGCCAGCAGCTCCCGGTCTAACTCCTACGAGCAGTACTTC.

The V call is TRBV2, the J call TRBJ1-2, with D maybe TRBD1 (6 bases). Germline values: CDR1 SNHLY, CDR2 FYNNEI. The CDR3 sequence is 11 residues long. V gave up 10 bases and J gave up 6 bases, with 12 bases separating them. CDR3 coding DNA: TGTGCCACCGCGCGACAGGATGGCTACACCTTC. Amino acids: CATARQDGYTF.

The CDR3 DNA sequence: TGTGCCAGCAGCTCGATTAGCGGGAGGGCCCTGGCCGGGGAGCTGTTTTTT. This encodes CASSSISGRALAGELFF. The chain couples TRBV7-6 to TRBJ2-2; TRBD2 agrees at 11 bases. Germline V gene lookup returns CDR1 SGHVS and CDR2 FNYEAQ. V was pared by 4 bases and J by 6 bases, with 10 bases of the junction left unmatched. CDR3 length: 17 residues.

V gene TRBV5-1 combines with J gene TRBJ2-5; a weak D match, TRBD2 (6 bases). The CDR3 is 14 amino acids. Trimming removed 4 bases at V and 1 base at J, with 11 bases between. Germline loops: CDR1 SGHRS, CDR2 YFSETQ. This CDR3 is CASSPTRFQETQYF. The CDR3, as DNA: TGCGCCAGCAGCCCGACTAGATTCCAAGAGACCCAGTACTTC. Complete variable domain (other parts from reference TRBV5-1 and TRBJ2-5): KAGVTQTPRYLIKTRGQQVTLSCSPISGHRSVSWYQQTPGQGLQFLFEYFSETQRNKGNFPGRFSGRQFSNSRSEMNVSTLELGDSALYLCASSPTRFQETQYFGPGTRLLVL.

The gene calls are TRBV7-9 and TRBJ2-2; D not certain. This CDR3 is 14 amino acids long. CDR1 and CDR2 (germline): SEHNR, FQNEAQ (reference sequence). V was cut by 5 bases and J by 5 bases, with 12 bases left in between. CDR3 sequence reads: CASSLYTVTGELFF. The DNA for the CDR3 is TGTGCCAGCAGCCTGTACACCGTTACCGGGGAGCTGTTTTTT.